This T cell receptor beta chain was captured by sequencing in a study of cytomegalovirus exposure and HLA in healthy donors. Study details: A preliminary data release comprised tens of millions of unique TCRs obtained from HLA-typed donors.

Comment on this clone: The antigen is unknown.

Despite likely unrecorded immune exposures, the donors were nominally healthy at the time of sampling. There are 15 residues in the CDR3. Germline values: CDR1 SGHRS, CDR2 YFSETQ. Trimming stripped 4 bases from V and 5 bases from J, with 15 bases between. Overall study results and limits: Usually a TCR sequence was rare, but some public TCRs were found in many donors. Because they were indistinguishable, some V segments, including TRBV6-2 and TRBV6-3, were excluded.

Primers included in the PCR were 60 Vbeta and 13 Jbeta primers. Some clones are missing from TCRdb's copy, which holds only in-frame ones; the method was immunoSEQ multiplex PCR. The sample lists some 170,000 clones, 65% to 80% occurring once. J is TRBJ1-4 and V is TRBV5-1; D is undetermined. The sequenced sample consisted of PBMCs. This TCR derives from a man between 35 and 55 years old in good health and CMV-seronegative. This CDR3 is CASSPSRGLNEKLFF. In DNA, the CDR3 is TGCGCCAGCAGCCCGTCACGCGGCCTGAATGAAAAACTGTTTTTT.